This T cell receptor (beta chain) was found in a study of response to subunit inactivated influenza vaccine. Germline CDR1 SGHRS, CDR2 YFSETQ. The CDR3 covers 15 residues. Trimming removed 0 bases from V and 1 base from J, with 10 bases in between. This clonotype occurred many times. TCRdb analysed the RT-PCR reads with MiXCR anew, one entry per CDR3 protein. This table has about 530,000 distinct CDR3 sequences, about an eighth appearing once. The sequence derives from a man in his fifties or sixties who received an inactivated influenza vaccine. Sequences were derived from PBMCs from blood, sampled on the day of vaccination. The genes are TRBV5-1 and TRBJ2-5; D is unresolved. CDR3 DNA sequence: TGCGCCAGCAGCTTGGTAGTGGGCCTCCAAGAGACCCAGTACTTC. It is translated as CASSLVVGLQETQYF.